This entry lists 18 T cell receptor beta chains sequenced from one sample in a study of OX40 agonist ivuxolimab in advanced cancers. Clones were sequenced by immunoSEQ multiplex PCR, and TCRdb holds only the in-frame ones, with some missing. In the table there are tens of thousands of clones, 80% to 90% of which are singletons. The sequences come from CD4+ or CD8+ T cells sorted from blood, collected in a trial of the OX40 agonist ivuxolimab. The receptors originated from an adult with an advanced solid tumor such as melanoma, head and neck, liver or kidney cancer.

This chain joins TRBV4-2 and TRBJ2-1, with 7 bases that match TRBD2. Per germline, CDR1 LGHNA and CDR2 YNFKEQ. The J segment lost 5 bases and the V segment lost 1 base, leaving 5 bases of the junction unmatched. The CDR3 runs to 15 residues. This chain's CDR3 is CASSQVRDYNNEQFF. CDR3 coding DNA: TGTGCCAGCAGCCAAGTACGGGACTACAACAATGAGCAGTTCTTC.

The chain has TRBV27 and TRBJ1-5, with a possible D match to TRBD1 (6 bases). Germline CDR1 MNHEY, CDR2 SMNVEV (reference sequence). The CDR3 consists of 14 residues. Trimming took 5 bases from V and 7 from J, leaving 15 bases between them. CDR3 sequence reads: CASSPRQDRQPQHF. CDR3 DNA sequence: TGTGCCAGCAGTCCTAGACAGGATCGGCAGCCCCAGCATTTT.

This clone was seen once. CDR3 loop: CASSVRAGASGYTF. CDR3 DNA sequence: TGTGCCAGCAGTGTCCGCGCGGGGGCCAGTGGCTACACCTTC. The chain employs TRBV2 and TRBJ1-2, with D tentatively TRBD1 (6 bases). Germline V CDR1 and CDR2: SNHLY, FYNNEI. V was clipped by 4 bases and J by 7 bases, with 16 bases between them. This CDR3 comprises 14 residues. Full variable domain (missing parts from reference TRBV2 and TRBJ1-2): EPEVTQTPSHQVTQMGQEVILRCVPISNHLYFYWYRQILGQKVEFLVSFYNNEISEKSEIFDDQFSVERPDGSNFTLKIRSTKLEDSAMYFCASSVRAGASGYTFGSGTRLTVV.

The chain uses TRBV5-1 and TRBJ2-1; weak D call: TRBD2 (6 bases). This CDR3 spans 14 amino acids. In germline, CDR1 is SGHRS, CDR2 YFSETQ. V was shortened by 5 bases and J by 6 bases, with 15 bases between the two germline ends. This CDR3 reads CASSSGSWGNEQFF. The CDR3 nucleotides are TGCGCCAGCAGTTCCGGGAGTTGGGGCAATGAGCAGTTCTTC.

The gene calls are TRBV5-4 and TRBJ2-5; tentative D call: TRBD1 (5 bases). CDR3 length equals 14 residues. Germline V CDR1 and CDR2: SGHNT, YYREEE (reference sequence). V lost 1 base and J lost 3, with 10 bases in between. CDR3 protein: CASSLSTGKETQYF. CDR3 coding DNA: TGTGCCAGCAGCTTGAGCACAGGCAAAGAGACCCAGTACTTC.

V is TRBV7-6 and J is TRBJ2-3, with D tentatively TRBD2 (6 bases). This CDR3 has 14 residues. The V and J ends lost 4 bases and 5 bases respectively, with 13 bases between them. Per the germline V gene, CDR1 is SGHVS and CDR2 is FNYEAQ. The CDR3 sequence: CASSSERRGDTQYF. The CDR3, as DNA: TGTGCCAGCAGCTCAGAGCGGAGGGGAGATACGCAGTATTTT. The full variable domain, rest sourced from reference TRBV7-6 and TRBJ2-3, is GAGVSQSPRYKVTKRGQDVALRCDPISGHVSLYWYRQALGQGPEFLTYFNYEAQQDKSGLPNDRFSAERPEGSISTLTIQRTEQRDSAMYRCASSSERRGDTQYFGPGTRLTVL.

This clone was detected only a few times. The J gene is TRBJ1-2, the V gene TRBV2; D gene uncertain. With 6 bases removed from V and 2 bases from J, the gap between germline ends came to 7 bases. The CDR3 has 12 amino acids. The V gene's germline CDR1 is SNHLY and CDR2 FYNNEI. CDR3 bases: TGTGCCAGCAGCCGCGTGAACTATGGCTACACCTTC. This encodes CASSRVNYGYTF.

The rearrangement links TRBV6-1 to TRBJ1-5; possible D gene TRBD1, 6 bases. This CDR3 comprises 15 residues. CDR1 is MNHNS and CDR2 is SASEGT in the germline V gene. The germline V and J ends were trimmed by 6 bases and 1 base, with 13 bases remaining between them. The CDR3 loop reads CASRYDRWSNQPQHF. The CDR3 bases are TGTGCCAGCAGATACGACAGGTGGAGCAATCAGCCCCAGCATTTT.

This CDR3 is CASSPRTGAYEQYF. CDR3 DNA sequence: TGTGCCAGCAGTCCACGGACAGGAGCCTACGAGCAGTACTTC. The V call is TRBV27, the J call TRBJ2-7, with TRBD1 identical over 7 bases. The CDR3 totals 14 residues. With 5 bases clipped from V and 2 bases from J, the junction kept 6 bases outside the gene matches. Germline V gene lookup returns CDR1 MNHEY and CDR2 SMNVEV (reference sequence).

This chain uses TRBV27 with TRBJ2-1; D remains ambiguous. Germline V CDR1 and CDR2: MNHEY, SMNVEV (reference sequence). V was trimmed by 5 bases and J by 0 bases, leaving 20 bases between them. The CDR3 extends over 18 amino acids. DNA of the CDR3: TGTGCCAGCAGTCCCGCTCCCCAGAGCACGAGCTCCTACAATGAGCAGTTCTTC. It is translated as CASSPAPQSTSSYNEQFF.

With respect to this clone: Other nucleotide sequences in the sample specify the same CDR3. The chain recombines TRBV6-1 with TRBJ2-7, with TRBD1 matching 7 bases. Per the germline V gene, CDR1 is MNHNS and CDR2 is SASEGT. CDR3 length: 12 amino acids. Germline trimming cut 5 bases from V and 3 bases from J; bases unmatched to any gene: 1. CDR3: CASSRDSYEQYF. Here the CDR3 DNA reads TGTGCCAGCAGTCGGGACAGCTACGAGCAGTACTTC.

The chain combines TRBV6-5 with TRBJ2-7, with D perhaps given as TRBD1 or TRBD2 (5 bases each). Trimming cost V 6 bases and J 0 bases, with 15 bases left between them. Germline V CDR1 and CDR2: MNHEY, SVGAGI. The CDR3 consists of 15 residues. For the CDR3, the DNA is TGTGCCAGCAGCCCCAGGGCAGGGAGCTCCTACGAGCAGTACTTC. Encoded protein: CASSPRAGSSYEQYF.

The V call is TRBV6-6, the J call TRBJ1-4; no clear D. In germline, CDR1 is MNHNY, CDR2 SVGAGI (reference sequence). Trimming left V 5 bases short and J 8 bases short, with 18 bases between. The CDR3 totals 15 residues. CDR3 residues: CASSPSDPTTEKLFF. In DNA form, the CDR3 reads TGTGCCAGCAGTCCCTCCGACCCCACAACAGAAAAACTGTTTTTT.

This clone was counted only a few times. The chain recombines TRBV11-3 with TRBJ2-1, with 8 bases lining up with TRBD2. The CDR3 is 17 residues long. Trimming at V came to 4 bases and at J to 4 bases, leaving 12 bases not matched to a gene. Germline V gene sequence: CDR1 SGHNT, CDR2 YENEEA. CDR3 bases: TGTGCCAGCAGCTCCCCTGCCTCGAGCGGGAGTTACAATGAGCAGTTCTTC. Its translation is CASSSPASSGSYNEQFF.

The chain joins TRBV6-1 to TRBJ1-1; no clear D. CDR1 and CDR2 from the germline V gene are MNHNS and SASEGT. V lost 6 bases to trimming and J lost 1 base, with 0 bases between them. The CDR3 sequence is 10 residues long. In nucleotides, the CDR3 is TGTGCCAGCAGGAACACTGAAGCTTTCTTT. Protein product: CASRNTEAFF.

V and J are TRBV18 and TRBJ1-1; TRBD1 might be the D (5 bases). Germline V gives CDR1 KGHSH, CDR2 LQKENI. V was cut by 1 base and J by 7 bases, with 7 bases left in between. The CDR3 covers 12 residues. The CDR3 DNA sequence: TGTGCCAGCTCACCACGGGGCGGTGAAGCTTTCTTT. Translated, it gives CASSPRGGEAFF.

The genes are TRBV18 and TRBJ1-1; weak D call: TRBD1 (5 bases). Between the trimmed V and J ends, which lost 3 bases and 0 bases, there was a span of 8 bases. The CDR3 is 14 residues long. Germline V gene sequence: CDR1 KGHSH, CDR2 LQKENI. In DNA, the CDR3 is TGTGCCAGCTCACCGGGACCGCTGAACACTGAAGCTTTCTTT. As protein: CASSPGPLNTEAFF.

This chain joins TRBV5-8 and TRBJ1-5; possibly TRBD1 for D (5 bases). Germline CDR1 is SGHTS and CDR2 is YDEGEE. Trimming took 0 bases from V and 7 from J, leaving 8 bases between them. There are 13 residues in the CDR3. In nucleotides, the CDR3 is TGTGCCAGCAGCTTGGGTGGGGCACAGCCCCAGCATTTT. Its protein is CASSLGGAQPQHF.